A single sample is the source of the 30 T cell receptor beta chains below, sequenced in a study. TCRdb reprocessed the RT-PCR reads via MiXCR and lists one record per CDR3 protein. The sample records around 700,000 distinct CDR3 sequences, approximately 14% being singletons. Sequenced: memory CD4+ T cells from blood. The receptors were gathered from a female donor in good health, serving as a healthy control.

This clonotype was counted a few times. The chain carries TRBV20-1 and TRBJ2-1, with D tentatively TRBD2 (5 bases). CDR1 DFQATT and CDR2 SNEGSKA come from the germline V gene (reference sequence). The CDR3 length is 16 residues. Trimming shortened V by 0 bases and J by 4 bases, and 16 bases separated the two germline ends. Here the CDR3 DNA reads TGCAGTGCTAGAGATCGGGCACGGGGTTTTTACAATGAGCAGTTCTTC. It encodes CSARDRARGFYNEQFF.

This clonotype was picked up many times. This chain uses TRBV6-6 with TRBJ1-6; no firm D call. The CDR3 sequence is 14 residues long. V was cut by 7 bases and J by 5 bases, with 12 bases left in between. Germline V CDR1 and CDR2: MNHNY, SVGAGI (reference sequence). The CDR3 DNA sequence: TGTGCCAGCACCCTTCGGATAGATAATTCACCCCTCCACTTT. Translation gives CASTLRIDNSPLHF.

V usage is TRBV3-1 and J usage is TRBJ2-5, with no clear D. Germline lookup yields CDR1 LGHDT and CDR2 YNNKEL (reference sequence). V lost 0 bases and J 6 bases, leaving 5 bases between the germline ends. The CDR3 sequence is 12 residues long. CDR3 coding DNA: TGTGCCAGCAGCCAAGACTTGAAGACCCAGTACTTC. It is translated as CASSQDLKTQYF.

The chain uses TRBV3-1 and TRBJ1-6, with D perhaps TRBD1 (5 bases). Per the germline V gene, CDR1 is LGHDT and CDR2 is YNNKEL (reference sequence). The CDR3 has 18 amino acids. Trimming removed 0 bases from V and 10 bases from J, with 22 bases in between. Written as DNA, the CDR3 is TGTGCCAGCAGCCAAGATGCGGCCGCCGGGACTTTTGGGTCACCCCTCCACTTT. It specifies CASSQDAAAGTFGSPLHF.

The V call is TRBV6-2 or TRBV6-3, the J call TRBJ2-1, with D tentatively TRBD2 (6 bases). Trimming took off 10 bases at V and 7 bases at J, with 20 bases between the two ends. Germline V gene data show CDR1 as MNHEY and CDR2 as SVGEGT. The CDR3 loop spans 14 amino acids. The CDR3 protein is CAISGPGRHNEQFF. The CDR3 DNA follows: TGTGCCATCTCGGGACCTGGGAGGCATAATGAGCAGTTCTTC.

This clonotype appeared a few times. The chain carries TRBV20-1 and TRBJ2-2, with 7 bases aligning to TRBD2. The CDR3 runs to 14 residues. Germline CDR1 DFQATT, CDR2 SNEGSKA (reference sequence). Germline trimming cut 3 bases from V and 4 bases from J; bases unmatched to any gene: 5. DNA of the CDR3: TGCAGTGCTAGCCGGCCTAGCGGCACCGGGGAGCTGTTTTTT. Its protein is CSASRPSGTGELFF.

The V and J genes are TRBV20-1 and TRBJ2-3; D call uncertain. Germline V gene lookup returns CDR1 DFQATT and CDR2 SNEGSKA (reference sequence). CDR3 length: 12 amino acids. V lost 0 bases and J lost 5, with 6 bases in between. The chain's CDR3 is CSARDRKDTQYF. The CDR3 coding sequence is TGCAGTGCTAGAGATCGGAAAGATACGCAGTATTTT.

V gene TRBV7-2 combines with J gene TRBJ1-5; 7 bases fit TRBD1. This CDR3 contains 15 residues. The germline CDR1 and CDR2 sequences are SGHTA and FQGNSA. V lost 3 bases to trimming and J lost 3 bases; unmatched junction nucleotides: 5. The CDR3 region is CASSFSGGLNQPQHF. The DNA of the CDR3 is TGTGCCAGCAGCTTTTCAGGGGGACTCAATCAGCCCCAGCATTTT.

This clonotype was seen a handful of times. The V gene is TRBV28, the J gene TRBJ1-2; no definite D call. The V gene's germline CDR1 is MDHEN and CDR2 SYDVKM. Trimming removed 4 bases at V and 2 bases at J, with 8 bases between. The CDR3 loop spans 13 amino acids. CDR3 nucleotides: TGTGCCAGCAGTTCCCAACTGAACTATGGCTACACCTTC. Translating gives CASSSQLNYGYTF.

This chain links TRBV6-5 with TRBJ2-7, with 8 nucleotides matching TRBD2. The CDR3 length is 14 residues. J was trimmed by 3 bases and V by 6 bases; bases with no gene match: 7. Per germline, CDR1 MNHEY and CDR2 SVGAGI. CDR3 sequence reads: CASSATSVSYEQYF. The CDR3 coding sequence is TGTGCCAGCAGCGCGACTAGCGTAAGCTACGAGCAGTACTTC.

CDR3 residues: CASSIGTDNEQFF. The CDR3 coding sequence is TGCGCCAGCAGCATAGGGACAGACAATGAGCAGTTCTTC. The chain combines TRBV5-1 with TRBJ2-1; 7 bases are shared with TRBD1. The CDR3 runs 13 residues. Germline CDR1 reads SGHRS; CDR2 reads YFSETQ. V lost 4 bases and J lost 5; bases outside the gene matches: 3.

This clonotype was counted only a few times. J is TRBJ2-7 and V is TRBV2; TRBD2 aligns across 8 bases. The V gene end was trimmed by 6 bases and the J gene end by 0 bases; junction bases not matched to a gene: 7. The CDR3 loop spans 15 amino acids. Germline assignment: CDR1 SNHLY and CDR2 FYNNEI. This chain's CDR3 is CASRVSGVSSYEQYF. The CDR3 DNA reads as TGTGCCAGCAGGGTTAGCGGGGTTAGCTCCTACGAGCAGTACTTC.

This clonotype was seen at least ten times. This chain's CDR3 is CASSFVGGPYEQYF. The CDR3 region has the DNA TGTGCCAGCAGCTTCGTGGGGGGCCCCTACGAGCAGTACTTC. The rearrangement uses TRBV7-2 and TRBJ2-7, with D perhaps assigned TRBD1 or TRBD2 (6 bases each). The germline V and J ends were trimmed by 3 bases and 2 bases, with 11 bases remaining between them. The CDR3 contains 14 residues. The germline V gene has CDR1 SGHTA and CDR2 FQGNSA.

This clonotype has a count of ten or more. The chain links TRBV7-6 to TRBJ2-7; weak D call: TRBD2 (5 bases). V dropped 1 base and J dropped 3 bases, with 13 bases sitting between them. The CDR3 loop spans 15 amino acids. The germline gives CDR1 SGHVS, CDR2 FNYEAQ. CDR3 residues: CASSLEAAQVYEQYF. CDR3 bases: TGTGCCAGCAGCTTAGAAGCGGCTCAAGTCTACGAGCAGTACTTC.

This clonotype was detected ten times or more. The junction and the germline gene differ at one end; a read error may be behind it. The genes are TRBV7-9 and TRBJ2-7; the match to TRBD2 covers 9 bases. The CDR3 length is 11 residues. Germline loops: CDR1 SEHNR, CDR2 FQNEAQ (reference sequence). CDR3 in amino acids: CASSSTSGDRF. The CDR3 region has the DNA TGTGCCAGCAGCTCGACTAGCGGAGATCGCTTC.

This clonotype was found many times. The genes are TRBV5-1 and TRBJ2-1; the D gene could be TRBD1 or TRBD2 (5 bases each). Trimming shortened V by 4 bases and J by 5 bases, and 13 bases separated the two germline ends. Germline V gene sequence: CDR1 SGHRS, CDR2 YFSETQ. There are 14 residues in the CDR3. The CDR3 sequence is CASSPGDLNNEQFF. Here the CDR3 DNA reads TGCGCCAGCAGCCCCGGGGACCTAAACAATGAGCAGTTCTTC. Filled out from reference TRBV5-1 and TRBJ2-1, the complete variable domain reads KAGVTQTPRYLIKTRGQQVTLSCSPISGHRSVSWYQQTPGQGLQFLFEYFSETQRNKGNFPGRFSGRQFSNSRSEMNVSTLELGDSALYLCASSPGDLNNEQFFGPGTRLTVL.

This clonotype was observed a single time. J is TRBJ2-1 and V is TRBV20-1; perhaps TRBD2 as D (6 bases). The CDR3 sequence is 18 residues long. The germline gives CDR1 DFQATT, CDR2 SNEGSKA (reference sequence). V shed 3 bases and J shed 0 bases, with 21 bases lying between them. The CDR3 bases are TGCAGTGCTAGCATCCCCCCCGGAGGGGCTAGCTCCTACAATGAGCAGTTCTTC. This translates into CSASIPPGGASSYNEQFF.

Ten or more counts support this clonotype. V is TRBV7-2 and J is TRBJ2-3, with D possibly matching TRBD1 (6 bases). This CDR3 is built from 14 residues. Germline V gene sequence: CDR1 SGHTA, CDR2 FQGNSA. V was cut by 4 bases and J by 5 bases, with 13 bases left in between. CDR3: CASSSRQVIDTQYF. The DNA for the CDR3 is TGTGCCAGCAGCTCTCGACAGGTTATAGATACGCAGTATTTT.

This clonotype was seen a few times. The chain recombines TRBV27 with TRBJ1-4; D not resolved. This CDR3 region has 16 residues. Germline V gene sequence: CDR1 MNHEY, CDR2 SMNVEV (reference sequence). Trimming took off 0 bases at V and 7 bases at J, with 15 bases between the two ends. The CDR3: CASSLSGRAMTEKLFF. The CDR3 DNA follows: TGTGCCAGCAGTTTATCTGGTAGGGCTATGACTGAAAAACTGTTTTTT.

CDR3 coding DNA: TGTGCCAGCAGTGACTGGGACCCTGAAGCTTTCTTT. It yields the protein CASSDWDPEAFF. This chain connects TRBV2 to TRBJ1-1, with D maybe TRBD1 (5 bases). This CDR3 comprises 12 residues. Germline CDR1 is SNHLY and CDR2 is FYNNEI. V was shortened by 3 bases and J by 6 bases, with 8 bases between the two germline ends. Combining the CDR3 with reference TRBV2 and TRBJ1-1 gives the whole variable domain EPEVTQTPSHQVTQMGQEVILRCVPISNHLYFYWYRQILGQKVEFLVSFYNNEISEKSEIFDDQFSVERPDGSNFTLKIRSTKLEDSAMYFCASSDWDPEAFFGQGTRLTVV.

This rearrangement joins TRBV27 to TRBJ2-3; TRBD2 might be the D (6 bases). CDR1 is MNHEY, CDR2 SMNVEV, per germline (reference sequence). This CDR3 is 15 amino acids long. Between the trimmed V and J ends, which lost 6 bases and 6 bases, there was a span of 19 bases. This CDR3 is CASSRRDFSGDTQYF. In DNA form, the CDR3 reads TGTGCCAGCAGCAGACGGGACTTCTCCGGGGATACGCAGTATTTT.

The chain employs TRBV7-9 and TRBJ1-2; TRBD1 agrees at 7 bases. The CDR3 runs 15 residues. Trimming removed 1 base from V and 8 bases from J; junction bases left unmatched: 10. Looked up from germline, CDR1 is SEHNR and CDR2 is FQNEAQ (reference sequence). The DNA for the CDR3 is TGTGCCAGCAGCTTAGAGACGGGGACAGCAAGCGGCTACACCTTC. Translation: CASSLETGTASGYTF. The variable domain in full, with the rest retrieved from reference TRBV7-9 and TRBJ1-2, is DTGVSQNPRHKITKRGQNVTFRCDPISEHNRLYWYRQTLGQGPEFLTYFQNEAQLEKSRLLSDRFSAERPKGSFSTLEIQRTEQGDSAMYLCASSLETGTASGYTFGSGTRLTVV.

The chain joins TRBV5-1 to TRBJ2-3, with D possibly matching TRBD2 (6 bases). V was clipped by 2 bases and J by 0 bases, with 10 bases between them. Germline V gene sequence: CDR1 SGHRS, CDR2 YFSETQ. This CDR3 spans 15 amino acids. CDR3 DNA: TGCGCCAGCAGCTTCCAGCGGGCGAGCACAGATACGCAGTATTTT. Its protein is CASSFQRASTDTQYF.

This clonotype was seen repeatedly, ten times or more. The V call is TRBV20-1, the J call TRBJ2-1, with TRBD2 identical over 11 bases. In germline, CDR1 is DFQATT, CDR2 SNEGSKA (reference sequence). Unmatched junction bases numbered 5, after V lost 5 bases and J lost 2 bases. CDR3 size: 15 residues. The CDR3 DNA reads TGCAGTGCTCCCCAACTAGCGGGAGCCTACAATGAGCAGTTCTTC. It codes for CSAPQLAGAYNEQFF.

This clonotype was seen at least ten times. The gene calls are TRBV20-1 and TRBJ2-7; 9 bases match TRBD2. In germline, CDR1 is DFQATT, CDR2 SNEGSKA (reference sequence). Unmatched junction bases numbered 11, after V lost 3 bases and J lost 5 bases. This CDR3 spans 15 amino acids. The DNA of the CDR3 is TGCAGTGCTAGCCGACTAGCGGCACGCCGGCACGAGCAGTACTTC. This sequence encodes CSASRLAARRHEQYF.

This clonotype came up many times. DNA of the CDR3: TGTGCCAGCAGTTTACACGCCTATGGCTACACCTTC. It encodes CASSLHAYGYTF. The chain combines TRBV12-3 or TRBV12-4 with TRBJ1-2, with D uncertain. V was pared by 2 bases and J by 4 bases, with 5 bases between. The CDR3 is 12 residues long.

The chain recombines TRBV20-1 with TRBJ2-7, with D maybe TRBD2 (5 bases). CDR1 and CDR2 from the germline V gene are DFQATT and SNEGSKA (reference sequence). Trimming took off 7 bases at V and 5 bases at J, with 15 bases between the two ends. This CDR3 has 12 residues. As DNA, the CDR3 is TGCAGTGGAGGTAGCCAAGCGGACGAGCAGTACTTC. Translating it yields CSGGSQADEQYF.

This chain connects TRBV20-1 to TRBJ2-5, with D tentatively TRBD1 (5 bases). Germline V gene sequence: CDR1 DFQATT, CDR2 SNEGSKA (reference sequence). There are 15 residues in the CDR3. V lost 0 bases to trimming and J lost 4 bases, with 15 bases between them. DNA of the CDR3: TGCAGTGCTAGAGATGGCAAGGGGCCTGGAGAGACCCAGTACTTC. Translated: CSARDGKGPGETQYF.

This clonotype was observed many times. The germline gene is not matched at one end of the junction; a read error may be the cause. The chain is built from TRBV12-3 or TRBV12-4 and TRBJ1-5; no definite D call. The CDR3 has 13 amino acids. CDR3 sequence reads: CASSLGFNQPQHF. The CDR3 DNA reads TGTGCCAGCAGCTTAGGTTTCAATCAGCCCCAGCATTTT.

This clonotype was detected a few times. This chain connects TRBV6-2 or TRBV6-3 to TRBJ2-5; TRBD1 agrees at 9 bases. The CDR3 consists of 17 residues. From germline, CDR1 is MNHEY and CDR2 SVGEGT. J gave up 3 bases and V 4 bases, and 12 bases lay outside the gene matches. DNA of the CDR3: TGTGCCAGCAGTTCTAATCCGACCGGGACAGGGAAAGAGACCCAGTACTTC. Its translation: CASSSNPTGTGKETQYF.